This is a list of T cell receptor beta chains from one sample in a study of blood T cell repertoires in COVID-19. Sequenced by immunoSEQ multiplex PCR; TCRdb stores in-frame clones only, minus some. The table shows more than 65,000 clones, with 82% occurring only once. Sequencing was done on a sample of peripheral blood. These TCRs come from an elderly woman with acute or convalescent COVID-19. The CDR3 runs from the conserved cysteine through the conserved F or W. For some rows the clone size is stated as once, few or many, or as a class when expanded; others skip it.

abundance | len | v_gene | CDR3aa
once | 15 | TRBV14 | CASSNRGASSYEQYF
- | 12 | TRBV29-1 | CSVLQGPTEAFF
- | 15 | TRBV7-2 | CASMRVRGRGYEQYF
- | 16 | TRBV7-9 | CASSDGQGRTKNIQYF
- | 16 | TRBV2 | CASSEDRDGRNYEQYF
- | 11 | TRBV12-3/TRBV12-4 | CASSFIDTQYF
- | 13 | TRBV11-3 | CASSSGGLNEQYF
- | 14 | TRBV7-9 | CASSQTSGRGEQYF
- | 13 | TRBV5-6 | CASSLGVGGGYTF
many | 16 | TRBV9 | CASSVEGGRAANEQFF
- | 14 | TRBV5-1 | CASSLGATGNTIYF
- | 15 | TRBV24-1 | CATSGRTGAGDEQFF
- | 14 | TRBV21-1 | CASPPSAVNTEAFF
- | 13 | TRBV6-5 | CASSPGTGNGYTF
- | 11 | TRBV28 | CASSYIGEQYF
- | 15 | TRBV7-9 | CASSSLGAPNEKLFF
- | 14 | TRBV6-5 | CASRARDRVYGYTF
- | 15 | TRBV3-1/TRBV3-2 | CASSPQGSMNTEAFF
few | 14 | TRBV28 | CASSPPGSRGQAFF
few | 15 | TRBV19 | CASSTGLAGGETQYF
- | 12 | TRBV7-2 | CASSLTGRGQFF
- | 12 | TRBV6-5 | CASSPGQDGYTF
few | 13 | TRBV11-2 | CASRGQQNTEAFF